The 22 T cell receptor beta chains below come from one sample, sequenced in a study of human T cells and chemical hapten exposure. TCRdb called the 5' RACE reads again in MiXCR, with one record for every CDR3 protein. The table lists more than 60,000 distinct CDR3 sequences, about a sixth of them singletons. Extraction yielded total RNA from whole blood (unfractionated). These receptors were taken from a female donor in good health.

V and J are TRBV30 and TRBJ1-5; D possibly corresponds to TRBD1 (5 bases). This CDR3 region has 15 residues. Germline V CDR1 and CDR2: GTSNPN, SVGIG (reference sequence). Between the trimmed V and J ends, which lost 4 bases and 0 bases, there was a span of 13 bases. Here the CDR3 reads CAWNTGTYSNQPQHF. The CDR3 nucleotides read TGTGCCTGGAACACCGGGACCTATAGCAATCAGCCCCAGCATTTT. The full variable domain, in which reference TRBV30 and TRBJ1-5 provide the parts outside the CDR3, is SQTIHQWPATLVQPVGSPLSLECTVEGTSNPNLYWYRQAAGRGLQLLFYSVGIGQISSEVPQNLSASRPQDRQFILSSKKLLLSDSGFYLCAWNTGTYSNQPQHFGDGTRLSIL.

The chain employs TRBV28 and TRBJ2-1, with 11 bases fitting TRBD2. CDR1 and CDR2 (germline): MDHEN, SYDVKM. This CDR3 spans 18 amino acids. Losses at the gene ends were 7 bases for V and 0 bases for J; bases not matched to a gene: 11. The CDR3: CASITSGSLGPSYNEQFF. The CDR3 DNA reads TGTGCCAGCATCACTAGCGGGAGCTTGGGACCCTCCTACAATGAGCAGTTCTTC.

V and J are TRBV28 and TRBJ2-7, with TRBD1 matching over 8 bases. Germline CDR1 reads MDHEN; CDR2 reads SYDVKM. This CDR3 has 15 amino acids. Trimming at V came to 5 bases and at J to 5 bases, leaving 11 bases not matched to a gene. DNA for the CDR3: TGTGCCAGCAGTCCCAGGGGGCGGGGACCCGACGAGCAGTACTTC. It is translated as CASSPRGRGPDEQYF. Full variable domain (rest looked up from reference TRBV28 and TRBJ2-7): DVKVTQSSRYLVKRTGEKVFLECVQDMDHENMFWYRQDPGLGLRLIYFSYDVKMKEKGDIPEGYSVSREKKERFSLILESASTNQTSMYLCASSPRGRGPDEQYFGPGTRLTVT.

The gene calls are TRBV12-3 or TRBV12-4 and TRBJ1-2; D is unclear. CDR3 length equals 14 residues. Trimming left V 5 bases short and J 2 bases short, with 12 bases between. This CDR3 is CASSRTGSNYGYTF. Written as DNA, the CDR3 is TGTGCCAGCAGTCGGACGGGGTCAAACTATGGCTACACCTTC.

This clonotype appeared a few times. The J gene is TRBJ2-7, the V gene TRBV10-2; TRBD1 or TRBD2 may be the D gene (5 bases each). CDR1 and CDR2 from the germline V gene are WSHSY and SAAADI. V was shortened by 4 bases and J by 6 bases, with 16 bases between the two germline ends. The CDR3 runs 14 residues. The CDR3 DNA reads as TGCGCCAGCAGTGCTCTGGGCAGGGAGTCCGAGCAGTACTTC. This codes for CASSALGRESEQYF.

The chain uses TRBV11-2 and TRBJ2-3; 12 bases are shared with TRBD2. CDR3 length equals 16 residues. Unmatched junction bases numbered 1, after V lost 0 bases and J lost 3 bases. The germline CDR1 and CDR2 sequences are SGHAT and FQNNGV. The CDR3 reads CASSLELAGGTDTQYF. CDR3 in DNA: TGTGCCAGCAGCTTAGAACTAGCGGGAGGTACAGATACGCAGTATTTT.

This chain connects TRBV5-8 to TRBJ1-2; 9 bases match TRBD1. The CDR3 runs 15 residues. CDR1 is SGHTS, CDR2 YDEGEE, per germline. Trimming took 4 bases from V and 5 from J; bases not matched to a gene: 9. In DNA, the CDR3 is TGTGCCAGCAGCCGAAACAGGGGGCTTGGATATGGCTACACCTTC. Translation gives CASSRNRGLGYGYTF.

This clonotype has a count of ten or more. The V call is TRBV20-1, the J call TRBJ1-1, with 10 nucleotides matching TRBD1. The J segment lost 6 bases and the V segment lost 5 bases, leaving 9 bases of the junction unmatched. CDR1 and CDR2 from the germline V gene are DFQATT and SNEGSKA (reference sequence). The CDR3 runs 14 residues. Here the CDR3 reads CSASSGQGLAEAFF. As DNA, the CDR3 is TGCAGTGCTTCTTCGGGACAGGGGCTGGCTGAAGCTTTCTTT.

This clonotype was counted ten times or more. The chain joins TRBV24-1 to TRBJ2-5; D is unclear. This CDR3 spans 13 amino acids. Germline lookup yields CDR1 KGHDR and CDR2 SFDVKD. Trimming cost V 3 bases and J 0 bases, with 4 bases left between them. DNA for the CDR3: TGTGCCACCAGTGATCCGTACCAAGAGACCCAGTACTTC. This translates into CATSDPYQETQYF.

This clonotype showed up just a few times. The chain couples TRBV5-6 to TRBJ2-7, with 9 bases fitting TRBD2. V lost 2 bases, J lost 4 bases, and 10 bases stayed unmatched. Germline V gene sequence: CDR1 SGHDT, CDR2 YYEEEE. CDR3 size: 16 residues. The CDR3: CASSFGDQRGDYEQYF. CDR3 DNA: TGTGCCAGCAGCTTTGGGGACCAGCGGGGGGATTACGAGCAGTACTTC.

This clonotype turned up a few times. V is TRBV6-5 and J is TRBJ1-6; the D is unclear. This CDR3 spans 16 amino acids. With 4 bases removed from V and 0 bases from J, the gap between germline ends came to 10 bases. Germline CDR1 is MNHEY and CDR2 is SVGAGI. In DNA form, the CDR3 reads TGTGCCAGCAGTTTGGAATCGAGCTCCTATAATTCACCCCTCCACTTT. Amino acid sequence: CASSLESSSYNSPLHF.

This chain uses TRBV5-1 with TRBJ2-1; D may be TRBD1 or TRBD2 (5 bases each). The V gene's germline CDR1 is SGHRS and CDR2 YFSETQ. V lost 4 bases to trimming and J lost 5 bases, with 13 bases between them. CDR3 length: 14 residues. CDR3 sequence: CASSVGPTDNEQFF. CDR3 DNA: TGCGCCAGCAGCGTGGGACCTACTGACAATGAGCAGTTCTTC. Drawing the rest from reference TRBV5-1 and TRBJ2-1, the complete variable domain is KAGVTQTPRYLIKTRGQQVTLSCSPISGHRSVSWYQQTPGQGLQFLFEYFSETQRNKGNFPGRFSGRQFSNSRSEMNVSTLELGDSALYLCASSVGPTDNEQFFGPGTRLTVL.

This clonotype has a handful of counts. The chain uses TRBV14 and TRBJ1-1; D remains ambiguous. This CDR3 comprises 13 residues. Germline CDR1 reads SGHDN; CDR2 reads FVKESK. Trimming cost V 3 bases and J 4 bases, with 9 bases left between them. CDR3 in amino acids: CASSQGRLTEAFF. The CDR3 coding sequence is TGTGCCAGCAGCCAGGGAAGGCTCACTGAAGCTTTCTTT.

This chain joins TRBV19 and TRBJ2-1, with TRBD1 identical over 7 bases. CDR3 length: 15 amino acids. V was pared by 6 bases and J by 8 bases, with 13 bases of the junction left unmatched. Germline CDR1 reads LNHDA; CDR2 reads SQIVND (reference sequence). CDR3 DNA sequence: TGTGCCAGTAGCTTAAGGGTACAGGGGCGGGATGAGCAGTTCTTC. It translates to CASSLRVQGRDEQFF.

This clonotype was counted between two and nine times. This sequence joins TRBV5-6 and TRBJ2-6, with D perhaps matching TRBD1 (5 bases). The CDR3 runs to 15 residues. CDR1 is SGHDT, CDR2 YYEEEE, per germline. V was clipped by 0 bases and J by 4 bases, with 8 bases between them. The CDR3 region is CASSLGQSGANVLTF. DNA for the CDR3: TGTGCCAGCAGCTTGGGACAGTCGGGGGCCAACGTCCTGACTTTC.

The V call is TRBV6-6, the J call TRBJ1-1; 8 positions agree with TRBD1. With V trimmed by 2 bases and J by 4 bases, 3 bases remained unmatched. The CDR3 runs to 14 residues. Looked up from germline, CDR1 is MNHNY and CDR2 is SVGAGI (reference sequence). CDR3 in amino acids: CASSYPGQATEAFF. The CDR3 DNA reads TGTGCCAGCAGTTACCCGGGACAGGCCACTGAAGCTTTCTTT.

This clonotype was recorded at least ten times. V usage is TRBV14 and J usage is TRBJ2-3; D is perhaps TRBD1 or TRBD2 (5 bases each). With 5 bases removed from V and 0 bases from J, the gap between germline ends came to 6 bases. This CDR3 contains 13 residues. Germline-derived CDR1 and CDR2 are SGHDN and FVKESK. For the CDR3, the DNA is TGTGCCAGCAGCTGGGACAGCACAGATACGCAGTATTTT. It specifies CASSWDSTDTQYF. Variable domain in full (rest from reference TRBV14 and TRBJ2-3): EAGVTQFPSHSVIEKGQTVTLRCDPISGHDNLYWYRRVMGKEIKFLLHFVKESKQDESGMPNNRFLAERTGGTYSTLKVQPAELEDSGVYFCASSWDSTDTQYFGPGTRLTVL.

The rearrangement joins TRBV7-2 to TRBJ2-1; D might be TRBD1 or TRBD2, each matching 5 bases. The germline V gene has CDR1 SGHTA and CDR2 FQGNSA. The CDR3 totals 14 residues. V gave up 5 bases and J gave up 6 bases, with 14 bases separating them. The DNA of the CDR3 is TGTGCCAGCAGCCTCCCCTCTGGGGGCAATGAGCAGTTCTTC. It encodes CASSLPSGGNEQFF.

Concerning this clonotype: A junction boundary mismatches the germline segment, possibly from a read error. V usage is TRBV20-1 and J usage is TRBJ2-3; D may be TRBD1 or TRBD2 (5 bases each). Germline assignment: CDR1 DFQATT and CDR2 SNEGSKA (reference sequence). This CDR3 has 13 amino acids. This chain's CDR3 is CSAREGNTDTQYF. For the CDR3, the DNA is TGCAGTGCTCGAGAGGGGAACACAGATACGCAGTATTTT.

This chain connects TRBV2 to TRBJ1-1; D not certain. The CDR3 sequence is 14 residues long. CDR1 is SNHLY, CDR2 FYNNEI, per germline. CDR3 in amino acids: CTLGGRGTNTEAFF. The CDR3 bases are TGTACCCTCGGAGGTCGTGGAACGAACACTGAAGCTTTCTTT.

CDR3: CAISDPGRESDEQYF. DNA of the CDR3: TGTGCCATCAGTGACCCGGGCAGGGAGAGCGACGAGCAGTACTTC. V gene TRBV10-3 combines with J gene TRBJ2-7, with D perhaps matching TRBD1 or TRBD2 (5 bases each). CDR1 and CDR2 from the germline V gene are ENHRY and SYGVKD. This CDR3 is built from 15 residues. V was trimmed by 3 bases and J by 5 bases, leaving 17 bases between them.

The chain is built from TRBV5-6 and TRBJ1-2, with a weak D call TRBD1 (6 bases). Trimming removed 2 bases from V and 4 bases from J, with 12 bases in between. There are 14 residues in the CDR3. Germline V lookup: CDR1 SGHDT, CDR2 YYEEEE. The CDR3 spells CASSFRQGIYGYTF. The CDR3 DNA is TGTGCCAGCAGCTTCAGGCAGGGGATCTATGGCTACACCTTC.